Listed below are T cell receptor beta chains from one sample, sequenced in a study of blood T cell repertoires in COVID-19. Using immunoSEQ multiplex PCR, the repertoire was profiled, and TCRdb retains in-frame clones only, with some absent. The table shows roughly 100,000 clones, with roughly 79% occurring only once. The sequencing input was peripheral blood. These receptors all come from a man aged 80 or over with COVID-19, enrolled during active disease. Both conserved end residues are part of each CDR3. Fields, in order: clone size, V gene, J gene, D gene, CDR3 length, CDR3 protein, CDR3 DNA. A D gene is named only where the DNA matches it firmly. Clone size is stated in some rows and not others, as once, few, many or a class when expanded.

-	TRBV2	TRBJ1-6	TRBD1	14	CASSGDRVNSPLHF	TGTGCCAGCAGTGGGGACAGGGTAAATTCACCCCTCCACTTT
once	TRBV27	TRBJ2-3	TRBD1	16	CASSPRTGGVSDTQYF	TGTGCCAGCAGTCCACGGACAGGGGGCGTCTCAGATACGCAGTATTTT
-	TRBV28	TRBJ2-7	TRBD2	13	CASSEREVYEQYF	TGTGCCAGCAGTGAGCGGGAGGTCTACGAGCAGTACTTC
once	TRBV19	TRBJ2-1	TRBD2	16	CASSKYGLAGDNEQFF	TGTGCCAGTAGTAAATATGGACTAGCGGGAGACAATGAGCAGTTCTTC
once	TRBV5-6	TRBJ1-2	TRBD1	15	CASSKPTGGAYGYTF	TGTGCCAGCAGCAAACCTACAGGGGGGGCCTATGGCTACACCTTC
once	TRBV20-1	TRBJ2-1	TRBD2	15	CSASHSGRNYNEQFF	TGCAGTGCTAGTCATTCCGGGAGGAACTACAATGAGCAGTTCTTC
-	TRBV19	TRBJ2-3	TRBD1	14	CASRDRVSTDTQYF	TGTGCCAGTAGAGACAGGGTCAGCACAGATACGCAGTATTTT
once	TRBV3-1/TRBV3-2	TRBJ2-7	TRBD2	15	CASSQEPSGAYEQYF	TGTGCCAGCAGCCAAGAACCCAGCGGGGCCTACGAGCAGTACTTC
-	TRBV9	TRBJ2-1	-	16	CASSGERSETGNEQFF	TGTGCCAGCAGCGGGGAGCGTTCGGAGACGGGCAATGAGCAGTTCTTC
once	TRBV7-9	TRBJ1-2	TRBD1	16	CASSGDRGPSPYGYTF	TGTGCCAGCAGCGGGGACAGAGGGCCCTCTCCCTATGGCTACACCTTC
-	TRBV6-5	TRBJ1-1	-	15	CASSYDWGHNTEAFF	TGTGCCAGCAGTTACGATTGGGGGCATAACACTGAAGCTTTCTTT
-	TRBV6-1	TRBJ1-4	-	17	CASSALTGFATNEKLFF	TGTGCCAGCAGTGCCCTTACAGGTTTCGCAACTAATGAAAAACTGTTTTTT
-	TRBV4-1	TRBJ1-6	TRBD1	16	CASSQDPGTGNSPLHF	TGCGCCAGCAGCCAGGACCCCGGGACAGGGAATTCACCCCTCCACTTT
-	TRBV9	TRBJ2-1	TRBD2	17	CASSTSPGGRGLTEQFF	TGTGCCAGCAGCACATCACCGGGGGGAAGAGGACTGACTGAGCAGTTCTTC
-	TRBV11-2	TRBJ2-3	-	16	CASSGVGGVVTDTQYF	TGTGCCAGCAGCGGCGTGGGGGGAGTTGTCACAGATACGCAGTATTTT
few	TRBV11-2	TRBJ2-7	TRBD1	19	CASSLDPKRDRGLGYEQYF	TGTGCCAGCAGCTTAGATCCTAAACGGGACAGGGGGCTTGGCTACGAGCAGTACTTC
-	TRBV9	TRBJ2-7	-	15	CASSVAGSSSYEQYF	TGTGCCAGCAGCGTAGCCGGGAGTAGCTCCTACGAGCAGTACTTC
-	TRBV6-5	TRBJ2-7	-	12	CATSPSRYEQYF	TGTGCCACCTCTCCCAGTCGCTACGAGCAGTACTTC